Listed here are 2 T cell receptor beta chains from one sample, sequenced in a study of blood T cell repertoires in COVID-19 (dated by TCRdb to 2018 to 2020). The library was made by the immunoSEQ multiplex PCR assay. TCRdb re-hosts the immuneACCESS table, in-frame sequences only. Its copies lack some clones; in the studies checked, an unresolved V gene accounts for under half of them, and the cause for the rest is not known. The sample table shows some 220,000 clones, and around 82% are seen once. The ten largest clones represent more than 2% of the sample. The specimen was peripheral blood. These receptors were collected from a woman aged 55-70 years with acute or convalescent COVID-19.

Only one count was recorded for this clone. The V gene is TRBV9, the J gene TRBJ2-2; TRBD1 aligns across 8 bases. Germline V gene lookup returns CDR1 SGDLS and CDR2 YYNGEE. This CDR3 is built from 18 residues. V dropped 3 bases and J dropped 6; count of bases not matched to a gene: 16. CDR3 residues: CASSAQGNSGGWPGELFF. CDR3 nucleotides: TGTGCCAGCAGCGCCCAGGGGAACTCAGGGGGCTGGCCCGGGGAGCTGTTTTTT. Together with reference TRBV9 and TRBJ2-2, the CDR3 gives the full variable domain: DSGVTQTPKHLITATGQRVTLRCSPRSGDLSVYWYQQSLDQGLQFLIQYYNGEERAKGNILERFSAQQFPDLHSELNLSSLELGDSALYFCASSAQGNSGGWPGELFFGEGSRLTVL.

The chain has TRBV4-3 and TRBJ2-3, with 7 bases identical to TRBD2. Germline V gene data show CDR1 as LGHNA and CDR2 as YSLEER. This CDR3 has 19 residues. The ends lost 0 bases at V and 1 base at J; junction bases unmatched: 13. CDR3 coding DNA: TGCGCCAGCAGCCAAGAGTTAGTTGTTGGGGGGGGACGCACAGATACGCAGTATTTT. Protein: CASSQELVVGGGRTDTQYF.